One T cell receptor beta chain is described in this entry. What it binds is not known. The data belong to a study of cytomegalovirus exposure and HLA in healthy donors. General study results and limits: Upon later analysis, TCR association rates were observed to vary by HLA locus, being highest for DRB1 and lowest for HLA-C. In a later analysis, TCR beta V- and J-gene trimming was associated with a missense DCLRE1C variant.

Primers included in the PCR were 60 Vbeta and 13 Jbeta primers. The assay was immunoSEQ multiplex PCR, and TCRdb's table has in-frame clones only and misses some. The data contain 150,000 to 200,000 clones, 60% to 80% of them singletons. The CDR3 length is 11 residues. Between the trimmed V and J ends, which lost 5 bases and 8 bases, there was a span of 9 bases. Germline CDR1 MNHNY, CDR2 SVGAGI (reference sequence). The chain carries TRBV6-6 and TRBJ2-5; possible D gene TRBD1, 6 bases. The material sequenced was PBMCs. This TCR was sampled from a middle-aged woman in good health and CMV-seronegative. CDR3 nucleotide sequence: TGTGCCAGCAGTGCACAGGGTACCCAGTACTTC. Its protein is CASSAQGTQYF.